These 15 T cell receptor beta chains share one sample of origin, sequenced in a study of cytomegalovirus exposure and HLA in healthy donors. PCR amplification relied on 60 Vbeta primers (plus 13 Jbeta primers). Assay used: immunoSEQ multiplex PCR; TCRdb lists only in-frame clones, some missing. The sample carries approximately 160,000 clones, roughly two thirds recorded once. The sequencing sample was made of PBMCs. The receptors shown here come from a woman aged 40 to 49 in good health and CMV-seropositive.

The J gene is TRBJ2-7, the V gene TRBV11-2, with 8 positions matching TRBD2. The germline V gene has CDR1 SGHAT and CDR2 FQNNGV. Losses at the gene ends were 0 bases for V and 4 bases for J; bases not matched to a gene: 2. The CDR3 covers 14 residues. The CDR3 reads CASSLDPGGYEQYF. For the CDR3, the DNA is TGTGCCAGCAGCTTAGATCCGGGGGGGTACGAGCAGTACTTC.

The rearrangement uses TRBV6-6 and TRBJ2-1, with no clear D. Germline V lookup: CDR1 MNHNY, CDR2 SVGAGI (reference sequence). V gave up 2 bases and J gave up 0 bases, with 11 bases separating them. The CDR3 spans 16 residues. CDR3 sequence: CASSYDISSSYNEQFF. The DNA of the CDR3 is TGTGCCAGCAGTTACGACATTTCGAGCTCCTACAATGAGCAGTTCTTC.

A few counts support this clone. This chain connects TRBV2 to TRBJ2-3; 9 bases align to TRBD2. V gave up 3 bases and J gave up 4 bases; unmatched junction bases: 5. The germline CDR1 and CDR2 sequences are SNHLY and FYNNEI. This CDR3 has 15 residues. CDR3 loop: CASSEAGGDSDTQYF. CDR3 sequence (DNA): TGTGCCAGCAGTGAGGCGGGAGGGGATTCAGATACGCAGTATTTT.

This sequence joins TRBV6-5 and TRBJ2-3, with 9 positions matching TRBD2. The CDR3 loop spans 13 amino acids. The trim removed 10 bases at V and 5 bases at J, leaving 7 bases unmatched. The V gene's germline CDR1 is MNHEY and CDR2 SVGAGI. CDR3 DNA sequence: TGTGCCACCAAAATAGCGGGAGTAGATACGCAGTATTTT. It translates to CATKIAGVDTQYF.

This clone occurred a few times. The rearrangement uses TRBV19 and TRBJ2-7; 7 nucleotides agree with TRBD2. Germline CDR1 and CDR2: LNHDA and SQIVND (reference sequence). The V and J ends lost 5 bases and 3 bases, in that order; junction bases with no gene match: 10. There are 15 residues in the CDR3. The CDR3 reads CASSARLASSYEQYF. The CDR3, as DNA: TGTGCCAGTAGTGCCCGACTAGCCTCTAGCTACGAGCAGTACTTC.

The chain uses TRBV19 and TRBJ2-7; TRBD2 aligns across 9 bases. This CDR3 spans 14 amino acids. With V trimmed by 7 bases and J by 0 bases, 4 bases remained unmatched. The germline V gene encodes CDR1 LNHDA and CDR2 SQIVND (reference sequence). The CDR3 DNA is TGTGCCAGTAACGCGGGAGGGCCCTCCTACGAGCAGTACTTC. It is translated as CASNAGGPSYEQYF.

In its sample, this clone was seen a few times. The chain recombines TRBV7-9 with TRBJ1-2, with TRBD1 matching 8 bases. Germline CDR1 and CDR2: SEHNR and FQNEAQ (reference sequence). The CDR3 has 14 residues. J gave up 3 bases and V 3 bases, and 3 bases lay outside the gene matches. The CDR3 sequence: CASSFIQGDYGYTF. The DNA for the CDR3 is TGTGCCAGCAGCTTCATACAGGGGGACTATGGCTACACCTTC. Combining the CDR3 with reference TRBV7-9 and TRBJ1-2 gives the whole variable domain DTGVSQNPRHKITKRGQNVTFRCDPISEHNRLYWYRQTLGQGPEFLTYFQNEAQLEKSRLLSDRFSAERPKGSFSTLEIQRTEQGDSAMYLCASSFIQGDYGYTFGSGTRLTVV.

The chain couples TRBV11-2 to TRBJ2-2; a possible D gene is TRBD1 (5 bases). V was pared by 1 base and J by 4 bases, with 13 bases between. Germline V CDR1 and CDR2: SGHAT, FQNNGV. There are 16 residues in the CDR3. The CDR3 coding sequence is TGTGCCAGCAGCTTAGCTTGGGGCCGGGTCACCGGGGAGCTGTTTTTT. Protein product: CASSLAWGRVTGELFF.

V and J are TRBV6-6 and TRBJ2-1; D is possibly TRBD1 (5 bases). This CDR3 spans 13 amino acids. Germline V lookup: CDR1 MNHNY, CDR2 SVGAGI (reference sequence). Trimming removed 8 bases from V and 4 bases from J, with 12 bases in between. The CDR3 DNA reads TGTGCCAGCGGATGGACATTATACAATGAGCAGTTCTTC. This codes for CASGWTLYNEQFF.

This chain connects TRBV9 to TRBJ2-1; TRBD1 might be the D (5 bases). This CDR3 region has 17 residues. Trimming shortened V by 1 base and J by 1 base, and 15 bases separated the two germline ends. Germline CDR1 reads SGDLS; CDR2 reads YYNGEE. The CDR3 loop is CASSVSLRTLSYNEQFF. CDR3 in DNA: TGTGCCAGCAGCGTATCTTTACGGACACTATCCTACAATGAGCAGTTCTTC.

This clone has just one count. The chain uses TRBV21-1 and TRBJ1-2; TRBD1, as called in the table, went unchecked against the DNA. TRBV21-1 is a pseudogene locus. There are 9 residues in the CDR3. This CDR3 reads CASVGTYTF. The CDR3 DNA sequence: TGTGCCAGCGTGGGCACCTACACCTTC.

The rearrangement links TRBV7-9 to TRBJ2-6; TRBD1 aligns across 8 bases. The CDR3 length is 16 residues. Germline V gives CDR1 SEHNR, CDR2 FQNEAQ (reference sequence). J gave up 0 bases and V 9 bases, and 7 bases lay outside the gene matches. The CDR3 spells CARGLTGGSGANVLTF. DNA of the CDR3: TGTGCCAGAGGGCTCACAGGGGGCTCTGGGGCCAACGTCCTGACTTTC.

Concerning this clone: One junction end does not reproduce the germline sequence, and a read error may be involved. J is TRBJ2-1 and V is TRBV4-2; TRBD2 aligns across 11 bases. This CDR3 region has 16 residues. Germline loops: CDR1 LGHNA, CDR2 YNFKEQ. CDR3 in amino acids: CASGQDPSGRYNEQFF. CDR3 sequence (DNA): TGTGCCAGCGGCCAAGATCCTAGCGGGAGGTACAATGAGCAGTTCTTC.

This clone was recorded only once. The chain joins TRBV5-1 to TRBJ2-1; 13 bases align to TRBD2. This CDR3 is built from 16 residues. V shed 2 bases, J shed 7 bases, and the junction held 6 bases outside the gene matches. The germline V gene has CDR1 SGHRS and CDR2 YFSETQ. The CDR3 loop reads CASSFVLAGGGNEQFF. The CDR3 DNA sequence: TGCGCCAGCAGCTTTGTACTAGCGGGGGGGGGTAATGAGCAGTTCTTC.

The chain carries TRBV18 and TRBJ1-2, with a tentative D call TRBD1 (6 bases). The V gene lost 6 bases and the J gene lost 2 bases, with 10 bases spanning the gap. The CDR3 runs 13 residues. CDR1 is KGHSH and CDR2 is LQKENI in the germline V gene. As DNA, the CDR3 is TGTGCCAGCTCTCCCGGGACAAACTATGGCTACACCTTC. Protein product: CASSPGTNYGYTF. The full variable domain, in which reference TRBV18 and TRBJ1-2 provide the parts outside the CDR3, is NAGVMQNPRHLVRRRGQEARLRCSPMKGHSHVYWYRQLPEEGLKFMVYLQKENIIDESGMPKERFSAEFPKEGPSILRIQQVVRGDSAAYFCASSPGTNYGYTFGSGTRLTVV.